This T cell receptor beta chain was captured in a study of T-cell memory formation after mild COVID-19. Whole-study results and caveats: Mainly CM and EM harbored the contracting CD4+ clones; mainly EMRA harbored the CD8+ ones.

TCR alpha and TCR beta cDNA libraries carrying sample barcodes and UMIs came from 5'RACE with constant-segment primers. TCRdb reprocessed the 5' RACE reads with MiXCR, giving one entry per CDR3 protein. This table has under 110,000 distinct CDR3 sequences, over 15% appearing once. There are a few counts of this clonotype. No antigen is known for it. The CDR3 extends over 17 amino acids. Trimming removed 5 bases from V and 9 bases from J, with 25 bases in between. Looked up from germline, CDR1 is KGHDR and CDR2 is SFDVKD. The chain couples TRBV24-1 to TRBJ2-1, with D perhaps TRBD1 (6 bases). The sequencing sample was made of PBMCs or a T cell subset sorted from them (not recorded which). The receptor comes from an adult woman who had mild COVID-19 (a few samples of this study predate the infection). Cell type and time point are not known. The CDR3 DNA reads TGTGCCACCAGTGGCCCTTCCCCCGGCAGGGGAGCACTTGAGCAGTTCTTC. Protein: CATSGPSPGRGALEQFF.